The clone carrying this T cell receptor beta chain was counted between two and nine times. Its antigen is still unknown. The sample originates from a study of chemoradiotherapy in HPV16-positive cancers. Overall study findings and caveats: For HPV16-positive patients, expanding HPV-responsive T cells associated with longer recurrence-free survival. During treatment, candidate HPV-specific clones and E7-related motifs expanded in tumor. HPV-specific T cells were functionally defined from only a couple of HPV16-positive patients.

From germline, CDR1 is SGHNT and CDR2 YYREEE (reference sequence). The CDR3 has 16 residues. Trimming removed 4 bases from V and 3 bases from J; junction bases left unmatched: 11. Measured with immunoSEQ multiplex PCR; TCRdb has only the in-frame clones, and not every one. The top ten clones hold 8.9% of a sample with a few thousand clones, roughly 81% of them seen once. The genes are TRBV5-4 and TRBJ2-5; 8 bases line up with TRBD2. Source: tumor tissue, taken from a patient who underwent chemoradiotherapy. The sequence was collected from a human donor with HPV-associated anogenital cancer. CDR3 sequence (DNA): TGTGCCAGCAGCGCCCTGGAGACGCGGGGGGAAGAGACCCAGTACTTC. Encoded protein: CASSALETRGEETQYF.